The T cell receptor beta chain under discussion was sequenced for a study of regulatory T cells in long-lasting Graves disease. Broader study findings: New patients shared fewer public clonotypes (around 880) than persistent patients did (over 2,500). Persistent disease was associated with favored TRBV28 usage and with favored use of TRBJ1-2 and TRBJ2-5.

Both iRepertoire HTBI primers and Arm-PCR of CDR3 regions were used to build the TCR beta libraries. In TCRdb, the multiplex PCR reads were re-called with MiXCR into one record per CDR3 protein. Found here are about 380,000 distinct CDR3 sequences, roughly 15% of them singletons; the top ten hold about 24%. Time point here: newly diagnosed GD, antithyroid drugs for less than 3 months. Construction of the TCR library relied on RNA isolated from PBMCs. This CDR3 has 15 residues. This clonotype occurred a few times. The target antigen is unknown. This may arise from a read error, as a much more abundant clone is one base away.

The chain combines TRBV12-3 or TRBV12-4 with TRBJ1-1, with TRBD1 identical over 10 bases. Sequences were derived from peripheral blood mononuclear cells (PBMCs), sampled at new diagnosis, from a patient treated with antithyroid drugs. The clonotype was recovered from a female donor with Graves disease. The CDR3 protein is CASRQRLGTGAVASF. The CDR3 nucleotides are TGTGCCAGCAGGCAAAGGTTAGGGACAGGGGCAGTCGCTTCCTTT.